A selection of T cell receptor beta chains follows, all from one sample in a study of blood T cell repertoires in COVID-19. Profiling relied on immunoSEQ multiplex PCR, and the TCRdb table lists in-frame clones only, not all of them. The profile covers approximately 330,000 clones, with around 89% appearing a single time and 4% taken by the ten largest. The sample consisted of peripheral blood. The receptor set was obtained from a woman between 50 and 59 years old with active or convalescent COVID-19. Both conserved end residues are part of each CDR3. A D gene is named only where the DNA matches it firmly.

j_call v_call d_call cdr3_length cdr3_nt cdr3_aa
TRBJ2-2 TRBV19 TRBD1 16 TGTGCCAGTAGTAAACGGACAGGGACTAACACCGGGGAGCTGTTTTTT CASSKRTGTNTGELFF
TRBJ1-4 TRBV18 TRBD1 16 TGTGCCAGCTCAGCCCTTCCGGGACAGCCGAATGAAAAACTGTTTTTT CASSALPGQPNEKLFF
TRBJ1-1 TRBV5-4 TRBD1 14 TGTGCCAGCAGCCTGGACAGGGGGACCACTGAAGCTTTCTTT CASSLDRGTTEAFF
TRBJ2-7 TRBV20-1 NA 14 TGCAGTGCTAGTGCGCCCACGGGACTCGACGAGCAGTACTTC CSASAPTGLDEQYF
TRBJ1-1 TRBV20-1 NA 11 TGCACGAGGGTCATGAACACTGAAGCTTTCTTT CTRVMNTEAFF
TRBJ1-2 TRBV30 NA 15 TGTGCCTGGAGTGTACTGCGAGGGAATCGCTATGGCTACACCTTC CAWSVLRGNRYGYTF
TRBJ2-6 TRBV27 NA 13 TGTGCCACTCGGAGGGGTGGGGCCAACGTCCTGACTTTC CATRRGGANVLTF
TRBJ2-1 TRBV4-1 TRBD1 16 TGCGCCAGCAGCCAAGGTAGGGACAGGCTGTACAATGAGCAGTTCTTC CASSQGRDRLYNEQFF
TRBJ1-6 TRBV30 NA 12 TGTGCCTGGCAGGTGGGGACTAAGGCCCTCCACTTT CAWQVGTKALHF
TRBJ1-4 TRBV18 NA 16 TGTGCCAGCTCAACGATGGACGGAGGTTTGTTTGAAAAACTGTTTTTT CASSTMDGGLFEKLFF
TRBJ1-4 TRBV6-2/TRBV6-3 NA 16 TGTGCCAGCAGTTACTTCCCCACAGGGAGCGATGAAAAACTGTTTTTT CASSYFPTGSDEKLFF
TRBJ1-2 TRBV10-3 TRBD1 13 TGTGCCATCAGTGAGGGGACAGGGGGTGGCTACACCTTC CAISEGTGGGYTF
TRBJ1-2 TRBV12-3/TRBV12-4 NA 12 TGTGCCAGCAGTTTAGGGGCGGGCGGCTACACCTTC CASSLGAGGYTF